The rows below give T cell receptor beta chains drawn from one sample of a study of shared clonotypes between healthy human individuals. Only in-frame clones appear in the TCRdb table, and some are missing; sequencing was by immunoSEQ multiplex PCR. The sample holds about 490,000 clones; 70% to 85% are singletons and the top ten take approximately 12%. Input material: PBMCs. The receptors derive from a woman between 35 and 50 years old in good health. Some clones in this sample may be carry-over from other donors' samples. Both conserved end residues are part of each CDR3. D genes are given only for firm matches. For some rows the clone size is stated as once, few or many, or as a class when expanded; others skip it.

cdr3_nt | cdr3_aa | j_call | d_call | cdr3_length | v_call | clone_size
TGTGCCAGCAGGGACGGACTAGCGGGAGTCAATGAGCAGTTCTTC | CASRDGLAGVNEQFF | TRBJ2-1 | TRBD2 | 15 | TRBV6-5 | -
TGTGCCAGCAGACCGACCGGGCGCAGAGAGACCCAGTACTTC | CASRPTGRRETQYF | TRBJ2-5 | - | 14 | TRBV5-5 | -
TGTGCCTGGAGTTGGACAGGGTGGGACGAGCAGTACTTC | CAWSWTGWDEQYF | TRBJ2-7 | TRBD1 | 13 | TRBV30 | -
TGTGCCTGGAAATGGACCACTTTGACGTACGAGCAGTACTTC | CAWKWTTLTYEQYF | TRBJ2-7 | - | 14 | TRBV30 | -
TGCGCCAGCAGTCCCGGGGCAGCCTACGAGCAGTACTTC | CASSPGAAYEQYF | TRBJ2-7 | - | 13 | TRBV4-1 | few
TGTGCCAGCACGGTGTCTGCGGGCTTAGCCTACAATGAGCAGTTCTTC | CASTVSAGLAYNEQFF | TRBJ2-1 | - | 16 | TRBV2 | many
TGTGCCAGCACCAATCGCGGCACCAATCGACAGCCCCAGCATTTT | CASTNRGTNRQPQHF | TRBJ1-5 | - | 15 | TRBV28 | few
TGTGCCAGCAGTTACAGGCGGGAGGTTCCCAATGAGCAGTTCTTC | CASSYRREVPNEQFF | TRBJ2-1 | TRBD2 | 15 | TRBV27 | many
TGTGCCAGCCCCTCCGCCGACAGGGAGTGGGGGAACACTGAAGCTTTCTTT | CASPSADREWGNTEAFF | TRBJ1-1 | TRBD1 | 17 | TRBV28 | -
TGTGCCAGCAGCTCATTGGACAGGGGGTATGGCTACACCTTC | CASSSLDRGYGYTF | TRBJ1-2 | TRBD1 | 14 | TRBV5-4 | -
TGTGCCAGCAGACCGACAGCACTCTACGAGCAGTACTTC | CASRPTALYEQYF | TRBJ2-7 | - | 13 | TRBV6-5 | -
TGTGCCAGCTCACCAGACTCTGGGACCCAGTACTTC | CASSPDSGTQYF | TRBJ2-5 | - | 12 | TRBV18 | -
TGTGCCAGCAGTGATTCCGCCTTCCGCCACTACGAGCAGTACTTC | CASSDSAFRHYEQYF | TRBJ2-7 | - | 15 | TRBV6-1 | -
TGTGCCACCGATAGCGGGAGGGCGGGTGAGCAGTTCTTC | CATDSGRAGEQFF | TRBJ2-1 | TRBD2 | 13 | TRBV2 | -
TGTGCCAGCAGCTTAGTACCGAGAGGCTACACCTTC | CASSLVPRGYTF | TRBJ1-2 | - | 12 | TRBV7-9 | -
TGTGCCAGCAGTCTAGGACAGCTCACCTACGAGCAGTACTTC | CASSLGQLTYEQYF | TRBJ2-7 | - | 14 | TRBV28 | -
TGTGCCAGCAGCTTAAGGCCTGCGAGGACAGGGTCGTTAGGCTACACCTTC | CASSLRPARTGSLGYTF | TRBJ1-2 | TRBD1 | 17 | TRBV7-2 | -
TGTGCCAGCAGTCGCGGGGGGGCAGATACGCAGTATTTT | CASSRGGADTQYF | TRBJ2-3 | TRBD2 | 13 | TRBV6-5 | once
TGTGCCAGTAGTATATACGGGCTATCTGGAAACACCATATATTTT | CASSIYGLSGNTIYF | TRBJ1-3 | - | 15 | TRBV19 | -
TGCAGCGTTGAAGAGGGTGACGTAGTCTATGGCTACACCTTC | CSVEEGDVVYGYTF | TRBJ1-2 | - | 14 | TRBV29-1 | -
TGTGCCTGGGCGGAGGGACCTAATGAAAAACTGTTTTTT | CAWAEGPNEKLFF | TRBJ1-4 | - | 13 | TRBV30 | -
TGTGCCAGCAGTCAGGTGGTGTCCCAGCATTTT | CASSQVVSQHF | TRBJ1-5 | - | 11 | TRBV28 | -
TGTGCCAGCAGTGGTGGACTAGCCCAATTTTCTAGCACAGATACGCAGTATTTT | CASSGGLAQFSSTDTQYF | TRBJ2-3 | TRBD2 | 18 | TRBV25-1 | once
TGTGCCAGCAGCCCACAGGGAGAAAAACTGTTTTTT | CASSPQGEKLFF | TRBJ1-4 | - | 12 | TRBV11-2 | -
TGTGCCAGCAGTTACAACAGGGCGTCCGGCTACACCTTC | CASSYNRASGYTF | TRBJ1-2 | - | 13 | TRBV6-5 | -
TGTGCCAGCAGACTAAGGACAGAAATTTCACCCCTCCACTTT | CASRLRTEISPLHF | TRBJ1-6 | - | 14 | TRBV6-5 | few
TGTGCCAGCAGCTCCAACAGGGGACCAGATACGCAGTATTTT | CASSSNRGPDTQYF | TRBJ2-3 | TRBD1 | 14 | TRBV11-2 | -
TGTGCCAGCAGGTCTGGACAGGGGGGTTCCGTGGAGCAGTACTTC | CASRSGQGGSVEQYF | TRBJ2-7 | TRBD1 | 15 | TRBV28 | -
TGCAGCGTTGACTCCGGGACAGGAGTCGGGGAGCTGTTTTTT | CSVDSGTGVGELFF | TRBJ2-2 | TRBD1 | 14 | TRBV29-1 | -
TGTGCCAGCAGCCCAAACACAGATACGCAGTATTTT | CASSPNTDTQYF | TRBJ2-3 | - | 12 | TRBV7-8 | many
TGTGCCAGTAGTACACAGGGGGCCGGCGGCAATGAGCAGTTCTTC | CASSTQGAGGNEQFF | TRBJ2-1 | TRBD1 | 15 | TRBV19 | -
TGTGCTAGCAGCTCGACTAGCGGGAACACCGGGGAGCTGTTTTTT | CASSSTSGNTGELFF | TRBJ2-2 | TRBD2 | 15 | TRBV7-7 | -